The 14 T cell receptor beta chains presented below share a single source sample, sequenced in a study of blood T cell repertoires in COVID-19. Method: immunoSEQ multiplex PCR; TCRdb's copy keeps in-frame clones and lacks some. The table lists 150,000 to 180,000 clones, about 88% of them singletons, with 2% to 3% in the top ten. Sequencing used peripheral blood. The source of these receptors is a woman between 65 and 79 years old with acute or convalescent COVID-19.

The chain has TRBV30 and TRBJ2-3; 10 positions match TRBD2. This CDR3 has 17 residues. In germline, CDR1 is GTSNPN, CDR2 SVGIG (reference sequence). The J segment lost 2 bases and the V segment lost 5 bases, leaving 13 bases of the junction unmatched. The CDR3 DNA sequence: TGTGCCTGGGGGAACCCTCGGACTAGCGGATTCACAGATACGCAGTATTTT. It yields the protein CAWGNPRTSGFTDTQYF.

The rearrangement uses TRBV18 and TRBJ1-1; D is unresolved. Trimming cost V 6 bases and J 3 bases, with 20 bases left between them. The germline CDR1 and CDR2 sequences are KGHSH and LQKENI. The CDR3 sequence is 16 residues long. The CDR3 region is CASSPVEQTTYTEAFF. For the CDR3, the DNA is TGTGCCAGCTCGCCCGTGGAACAGACAACCTACACTGAAGCTTTCTTT.

The chain links TRBV5-1 to TRBJ1-2, with 7 bases identical to TRBD1. The ends lost 4 bases at V and 5 bases at J; junction bases unmatched: 14. The CDR3 has 16 amino acids. Germline assignment: CDR1 SGHRS and CDR2 YFSETQ. The CDR3 reads CASSDIPDRFQYGYTF. CDR3 in DNA: TGCGCCAGCAGCGACATACCGGACAGGTTCCAATATGGCTACACCTTC. Supplemented by reference TRBV5-1 and TRBJ1-2, the full variable domain reads KAGVTQTPRYLIKTRGQQVTLSCSPISGHRSVSWYQQTPGQGLQFLFEYFSETQRNKGNFPGRFSGRQFSNSRSEMNVSTLELGDSALYLCASSDIPDRFQYGYTFGSGTRLTVV.

This clone was seen more than once but under ten times. This sequence joins TRBV28 and TRBJ2-1, with D tentatively TRBD1 (6 bases). CDR1 is MDHEN and CDR2 is SYDVKM in the germline V gene. CDR3 length equals 13 residues. The germline V and J ends were trimmed by 8 bases and 6 bases, with 14 bases remaining between them. CDR3 sequence: CASGHGGLNEQFF. CDR3 in DNA: TGTGCCAGCGGGCATGGGGGCCTCAATGAGCAGTTCTTC.

This rearrangement joins TRBV4-1 to TRBJ2-3, with 9 bases fitting TRBD2. CDR3 length: 16 residues. In germline, CDR1 is MGHRA, CDR2 YSYEKL. Trimming at V came to 4 bases and at J to 1 base, leaving 6 bases not matched to a gene. Written as DNA, the CDR3 is TGCGCCAGCAGCCGAAGCGGGGGGCCTGGCACAGATACGCAGTATTTT. Translated: CASSRSGGPGTDTQYF.

As for this clone: The sample has other DNA sequences that encode this CDR3 too. The V and J genes are TRBV5-1 and TRBJ1-1; D gene ambiguous. V was trimmed by 0 bases and J by 0 bases, leaving 3 bases between them. Germline V gene sequence: CDR1 SGHRS, CDR2 YFSETQ. The CDR3 consists of 13 residues. The CDR3 DNA reads TGCGCCAGCAGCTTGGCTTTGAACACTGAAGCTTTCTTT. Amino acids: CASSLALNTEAFF.

The genes are TRBV21-1 and TRBJ1-1. TRBV21-1 is recorded as a pseudogene. The CDR3 has 14 residues. CDR3 in amino acids: CASTPESGNTEAFF. The CDR3 DNA reads as TGTGCCAGCACCCCAGAATCGGGGAACACTGAAGCTTTCTTT.

V and J are TRBV14 and TRBJ1-1, with 7 bases aligning to TRBD1. The J segment lost 0 bases and the V segment lost 2 bases, leaving 9 bases of the junction unmatched. Germline CDR1 is SGHDN and CDR2 is FVKESK. The CDR3 runs to 17 residues. The CDR3 reads CASSQRRTGKLNTEAFF. In nucleotides, the CDR3 is TGTGCCAGCAGCCAACGACGGACAGGAAAATTGAACACTGAAGCTTTCTTT. Using reference TRBV14 and TRBJ1-1 for the parts outside the CDR3, the full variable domain is EAGVTQFPSHSVIEKGQTVTLRCDPISGHDNLYWYRRVMGKEIKFLLHFVKESKQDESGMPNNRFLAERTGGTYSTLKVQPAELEDSGVYFCASSQRRTGKLNTEAFFGQGTRLTVV.

V gene TRBV7-6 combines with J gene TRBJ2-3; 10 nucleotides match TRBD2. CDR1 and CDR2 from the germline V gene are SGHVS and FNYEAQ. The length of the CDR3 is 15 residues. Trimming took 4 bases from V and 6 from J; bases not matched to a gene: 7. In nucleotides, the CDR3 is TGTGCCAGCAGCTCAAGCGGGGGGGCCAGTGATACGCAGTATTTT. It is translated as CASSSSGGASDTQYF. Supplemented by reference TRBV7-6 and TRBJ2-3, the full variable domain reads GAGVSQSPRYKVTKRGQDVALRCDPISGHVSLYWYRQALGQGPEFLTYFNYEAQQDKSGLPNDRFSAERPEGSISTLTIQRTEQRDSAMYRCASSSSGGASDTQYFGPGTRLTVL.

The chain has TRBV5-5 and TRBJ2-3; maybe TRBD1 (5 bases). Germline V lookup: CDR1 SGHKS, CDR2 YYEKEE (reference sequence). V lost 4 bases and J lost 0, with 12 bases in between. The CDR3 is 15 amino acids. CDR3 DNA sequence: TGTGCCAGCAGCCCAAGGACACGTAGCACAGATACGCAGTATTTT. This sequence encodes CASSPRTRSTDTQYF.

The V call is TRBV5-1, the J call TRBJ1-1; the D gene is possibly TRBD1 (5 bases). This CDR3 has 14 residues. V lost 5 bases to trimming and J lost 1 base, with 12 bases between them. Looked up from germline, CDR1 is SGHRS and CDR2 is YFSETQ. The CDR3 loop is CASRRGSTNTEAFF. The CDR3 DNA sequence: TGCGCCAGCAGGCGGGGGTCTACGAACACTGAAGCTTTCTTT.

The gene calls are TRBV6-5 and TRBJ1-5, with a tentative D call TRBD1 (5 bases). V lost 7 bases, J lost 1 base, and 8 bases lay in between. CDR3 length: 13 residues. The germline gives CDR1 MNHEY, CDR2 SVGAGI. The CDR3 spells CASTRQSNQPQHF. The CDR3, as DNA: TGTGCCAGCACAAGACAGAGCAATCAGCCCCAGCATTTT.

V and J are TRBV11-3 and TRBJ2-7; 9 bases map to TRBD1. The CDR3 consists of 12 residues. Germline CDR1 and CDR2: SGHNT and YENEEA. The V gene end was trimmed by 5 bases and the J gene end by 8 bases; junction bases not matched to a gene: 4. In DNA, the CDR3 is TGTGCCAGCAGCCTCGGACAGGGGAAGCAGTACTTC. Translation gives CASSLGQGKQYF.

The chain has TRBV18 and TRBJ2-6; TRBD1 is a possible D gene (5 bases). V gave up 3 bases and J gave up 8 bases, with 20 bases separating them. The CDR3 is 17 amino acids. Germline CDR1 is KGHSH and CDR2 is LQKENI. CDR3 residues: CASSPRDSAFGSNVLTF. CDR3 nucleotides: TGTGCCAGCTCACCTCGAGACAGCGCCTTTGGTTCCAACGTCCTGACTTTC.